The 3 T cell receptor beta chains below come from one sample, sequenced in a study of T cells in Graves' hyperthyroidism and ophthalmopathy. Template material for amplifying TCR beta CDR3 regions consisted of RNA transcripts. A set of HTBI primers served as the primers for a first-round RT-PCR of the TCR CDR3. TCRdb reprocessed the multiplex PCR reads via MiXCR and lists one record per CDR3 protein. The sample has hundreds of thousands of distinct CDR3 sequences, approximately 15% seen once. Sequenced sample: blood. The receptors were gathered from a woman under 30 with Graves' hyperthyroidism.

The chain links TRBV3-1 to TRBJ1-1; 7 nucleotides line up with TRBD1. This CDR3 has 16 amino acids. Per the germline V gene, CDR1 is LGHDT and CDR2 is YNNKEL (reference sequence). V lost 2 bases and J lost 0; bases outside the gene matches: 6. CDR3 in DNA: TGTGCCAGCAGCCAAAGGACAGGCATTATGAACACTGAAGCTTTCTTT. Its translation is CASSQRTGIMNTEAFF.

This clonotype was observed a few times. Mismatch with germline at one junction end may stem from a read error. The CDR3 DNA reads as TGCGCCAGCAGCCAAGAAGGGGCCCTCTCCTACGAGCAGTACTTC. Encoded protein: CASSQEGALSYEQYF. This chain connects TRBV11-2 to TRBJ2-7; maybe TRBD1 (5 bases). The germline V gene has CDR1 SGHAT and CDR2 FQNNGV. The CDR3 totals 15 residues.

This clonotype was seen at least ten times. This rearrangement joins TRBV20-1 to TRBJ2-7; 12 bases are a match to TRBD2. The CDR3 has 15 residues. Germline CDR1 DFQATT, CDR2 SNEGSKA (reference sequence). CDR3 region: CSTTSGRGTGYEQYF. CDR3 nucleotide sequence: TGCAGCACGACTAGCGGGAGAGGTACCGGCTACGAGCAGTACTTC.